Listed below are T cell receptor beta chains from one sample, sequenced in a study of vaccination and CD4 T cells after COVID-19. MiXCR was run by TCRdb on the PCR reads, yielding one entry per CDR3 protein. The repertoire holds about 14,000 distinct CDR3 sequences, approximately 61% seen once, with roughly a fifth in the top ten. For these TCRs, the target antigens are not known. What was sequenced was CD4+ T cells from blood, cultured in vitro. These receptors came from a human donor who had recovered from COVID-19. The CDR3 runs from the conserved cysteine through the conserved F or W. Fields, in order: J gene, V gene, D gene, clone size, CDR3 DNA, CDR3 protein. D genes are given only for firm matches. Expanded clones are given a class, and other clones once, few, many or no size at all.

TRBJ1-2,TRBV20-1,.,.,TGCAGTGCTTCCCCGGACAGCCGATCTAACTATGGCTACACCTTC,CSASPDSRSNYGYTF
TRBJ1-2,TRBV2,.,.,TGTGCCAGCCGTTTGGAAGGGGCTAACGGCTACACCTTC,CASRLEGANGYTF
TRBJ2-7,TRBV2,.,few,TGTGCCAGCTTTACCGATATCTACGATGGGCAGTACTTC,CASFTDIYDGQYF
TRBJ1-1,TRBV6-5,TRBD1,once,TGTGCCAGCAGTTACGGGATTGGGACAGGGGGTACTGAAGCTTTCTTT,CASSYGIGTGGTEAFF
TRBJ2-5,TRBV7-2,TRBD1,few,TGTGCCAGCAGCTTAGGGACAGGGAGTGGGGAGACCCAGTACTTC,CASSLGTGSGETQYF
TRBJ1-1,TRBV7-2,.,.,TGTGCCAGCAGCCCACCGGGGACTGAAGCTTTCTTT,CASSPPGTEAFF
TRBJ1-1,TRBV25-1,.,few,TGTGCCAGCAGTTCGGGCGGCCTGGACACTGAAGCTTTCTTT,CASSSGGLDTEAFF
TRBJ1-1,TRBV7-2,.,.,TGTGCCAGCAGCTTAAGACCCAGGGGCTTCGGGGCTTTCTTT,CASSLRPRGFGAFF
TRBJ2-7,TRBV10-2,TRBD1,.,TGCGCCAGCCGGGCGCTCGATGGACAGGGGAAATACTTC,CASRALDGQGKYF
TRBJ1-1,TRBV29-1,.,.,TGCAGCGCCAAAGGAGACGGCGGCACTGAAGCTTTCTTT,CSAKGDGGTEAFF
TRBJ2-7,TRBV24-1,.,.,TGTGCCACCAGTGCCGGGGGGCTCTACGAGCAGTACTTC,CATSAGGLYEQYF
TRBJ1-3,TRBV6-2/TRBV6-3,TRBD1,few,TGTGCCAGCAGCCGCGGACAGGGGAAGGGAAACACCATATATTTT,CASSRGQGKGNTIYF
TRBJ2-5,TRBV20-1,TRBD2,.,TGCAGTGCTACTGGACTAGCGGGAGTCGTTCAGGAGACCCAGTACTTC,CSATGLAGVVQETQYF
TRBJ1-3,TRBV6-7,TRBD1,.,TGTGCCAGCACCGCTACCTCCCGACAGGGCCGAAACACCATATATTTT,CASTATSRQGRNTIYF
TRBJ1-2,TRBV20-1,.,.,TGCAGTGCTAGAGCCGATCTATACACCCGGGGTGGCTACACCTTC,CSARADLYTRGGYTF
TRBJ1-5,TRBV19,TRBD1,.,TGTGCCAGTAGCCCCGGACAGGGGGCGGGAAGCAATCAGCCCCAGCATTTT,CASSPGQGAGSNQPQHF
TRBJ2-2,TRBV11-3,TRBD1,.,TGTGCCAGCAGCTCACAGGGGGCCCACGCCGGGGAGCTGTTTTTT,CASSSQGAHAGELFF